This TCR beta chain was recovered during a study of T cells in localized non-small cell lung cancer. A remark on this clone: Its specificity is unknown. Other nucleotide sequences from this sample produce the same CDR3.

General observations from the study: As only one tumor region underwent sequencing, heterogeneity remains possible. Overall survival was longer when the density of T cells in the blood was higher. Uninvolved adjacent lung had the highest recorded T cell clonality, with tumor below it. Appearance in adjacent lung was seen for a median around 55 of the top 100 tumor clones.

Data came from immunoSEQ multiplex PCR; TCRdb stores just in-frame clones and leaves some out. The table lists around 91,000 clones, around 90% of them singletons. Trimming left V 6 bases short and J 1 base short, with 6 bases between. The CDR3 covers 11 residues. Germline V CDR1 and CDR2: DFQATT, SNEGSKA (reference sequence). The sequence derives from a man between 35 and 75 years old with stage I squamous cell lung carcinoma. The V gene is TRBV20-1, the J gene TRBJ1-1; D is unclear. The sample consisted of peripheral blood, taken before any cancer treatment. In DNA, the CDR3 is TGCAGTGCGTTGAGGAACACTGAAGCTTTCTTT. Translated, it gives CSALRNTEAFF.